Listed below are T cell receptor beta chains from one sample, sequenced in a study of response to subunit inactivated influenza vaccine. Each CDR3 protein gets one entry after TCRdb re-called the RT-PCR reads with MiXCR. There are about 520,000 distinct CDR3 sequences in the sample; about 25% occur only once, and 1.5% to 2% lies in the top ten. The sample here was CD4+ T cells sorted from PBMCs, taken about 5 days after vaccination. These receptor sequences come from a man in his fifties who received an inactivated influenza vaccine. Both conserved end residues are part of each CDR3. Fields, in order: CDR3 length, V gene, J gene, clone size, CDR3 protein. Not all rows give a size; the values are once, few, many and, for expanded clones, a class.

CDR3 length: 16
V gene: TRBV20-1
J gene: TRBJ2-2
clone size: few
CDR3 protein: CSAREGGQGNTGELFF

CDR3 length: 14
V gene: TRBV6-2/TRBV6-3
J gene: TRBJ1-2
clone size: -
CDR3 protein: CASSSGLLADGYTF

CDR3 length: 15
V gene: TRBV20-1
J gene: TRBJ2-7
clone size: -
CDR3 protein: CSARDRDRGTYEQYF

CDR3 length: 14
V gene: TRBV20-1
J gene: TRBJ1-5
clone size: -
CDR3 protein: CSASTELDGQPQHF

CDR3 length: 16
V gene: TRBV20-1
J gene: TRBJ2-2
clone size: -
CDR3 protein: CSARGDRLFNTGELFF

CDR3 length: 15
V gene: TRBV5-1
J gene: TRBJ2-3
clone size: -
CDR3 protein: CASSLGQLHTDTQYF

CDR3 length: 14
V gene: TRBV7-2
J gene: TRBJ2-5
clone size: -
CDR3 protein: CASSLAARKETQYF

CDR3 length: 15
V gene: TRBV13
J gene: TRBJ1-6
clone size: few
CDR3 protein: CASSLGGRLGSPLHF

CDR3 length: 14
V gene: TRBV6-1
J gene: TRBJ2-5
clone size: many
CDR3 protein: CASSPTTVHETQYF

CDR3 length: 11
V gene: TRBV29-1
J gene: TRBJ1-1
clone size: -
CDR3 protein: CSVERGGPAFF

CDR3 length: 15
V gene: TRBV7-9
J gene: TRBJ1-5
clone size: -
CDR3 protein: CASSLAGGRNQPQHF

CDR3 length: 14
V gene: TRBV27
J gene: TRBJ1-2
clone size: few
CDR3 protein: CASSLSGSNYGYTF

CDR3 length: 12
V gene: TRBV10-3
J gene: TRBJ2-7
clone size: -
CDR3 protein: CAIGGRGDEQYF

CDR3 length: 12
V gene: TRBV28
J gene: TRBJ2-2
clone size: -
CDR3 protein: CASSFNPGELFF

CDR3 length: 16
V gene: TRBV4-2
J gene: TRBJ2-1
clone size: -
CDR3 protein: CASSPPGLAAYNEQFF

CDR3 length: 13
V gene: TRBV12-3/TRBV12-4
J gene: TRBJ2-5
clone size: -
CDR3 protein: CASRSSRQETQYF

CDR3 length: 14
V gene: TRBV13
J gene: TRBJ2-7
clone size: many
CDR3 protein: CASSGQAVSYEQYF

CDR3 length: 14
V gene: TRBV15
J gene: TRBJ2-7
clone size: few
CDR3 protein: CATSRTRDRTEQYF

CDR3 length: 15
V gene: TRBV6-1
J gene: TRBJ2-1
clone size: few
CDR3 protein: CASGTSGKGDNEQFF

CDR3 length: 16
V gene: TRBV25-1
J gene: TRBJ2-4
clone size: few
CDR3 protein: CASSPPPSLAKNIQYF

CDR3 length: 13
V gene: TRBV5-6
J gene: TRBJ1-1
clone size: -
CDR3 protein: CASSLPGGSEAFF

CDR3 length: 13
V gene: TRBV10-3
J gene: TRBJ1-1
clone size: few
CDR3 protein: CAISPRWDTEAFF

CDR3 length: 16
V gene: TRBV6-5
J gene: TRBJ2-1
clone size: few
CDR3 protein: CASSSFPSGGRDEQFF

CDR3 length: 15
V gene: TRBV4-2
J gene: TRBJ2-5
clone size: -
CDR3 protein: CASSQDSRPWETQYF

CDR3 length: 17
V gene: TRBV3-1
J gene: TRBJ2-7
clone size: few
CDR3 protein: CASSRQLWGTASYEQYF

CDR3 length: 14
V gene: TRBV20-1
J gene: TRBJ2-1
clone size: -
CDR3 protein: CSASVGTGGAGQFF

CDR3 length: 13
V gene: TRBV25-1
J gene: TRBJ2-7
clone size: many
CDR3 protein: CASSEGARAEQYF